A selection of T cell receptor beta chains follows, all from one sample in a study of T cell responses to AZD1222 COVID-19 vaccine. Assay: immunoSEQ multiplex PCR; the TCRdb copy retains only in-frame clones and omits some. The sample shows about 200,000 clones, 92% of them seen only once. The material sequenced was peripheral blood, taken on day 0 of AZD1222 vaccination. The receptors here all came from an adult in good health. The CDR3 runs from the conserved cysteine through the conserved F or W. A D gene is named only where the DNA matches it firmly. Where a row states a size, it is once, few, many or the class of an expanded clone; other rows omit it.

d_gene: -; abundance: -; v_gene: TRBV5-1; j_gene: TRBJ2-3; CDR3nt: TGCGCCAGCAGCTTGGGGAGGAGAAGCCGATCTAGCACAGATACGCAGTATTTT; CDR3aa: CASSLGRRSRSSTDTQYF
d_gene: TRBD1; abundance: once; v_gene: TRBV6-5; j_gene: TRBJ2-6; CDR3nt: TGTGCCAGCAGGACAGGGGCTGGGGCCAACGTCCTGACTTTC; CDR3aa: CASRTGAGANVLTF
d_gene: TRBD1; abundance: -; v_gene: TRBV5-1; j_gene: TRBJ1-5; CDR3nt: TGCGCCAGCAGCCTCGGCCCGTCCAGACAGGGTCACAATCAGCCCCAGCATTTT; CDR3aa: CASSLGPSRQGHNQPQHF
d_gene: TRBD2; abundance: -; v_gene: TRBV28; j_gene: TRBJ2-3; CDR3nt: TGTGCCAGCAGTTTGCCAGCGGGGGGAGAGTATTTT; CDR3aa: CASSLPAGGEYF
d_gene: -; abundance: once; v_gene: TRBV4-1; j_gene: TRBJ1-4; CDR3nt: TGCGCCAGCAGCCGCACCGGGACAATGACTGAAAAACTGTTTTTT; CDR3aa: CASSRTGTMTEKLFF
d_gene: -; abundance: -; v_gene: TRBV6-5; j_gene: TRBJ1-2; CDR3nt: TGTGCCAGCAGTTACTCGAACAGATGGTATGGCTACACCTTC; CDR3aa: CASSYSNRWYGYTF
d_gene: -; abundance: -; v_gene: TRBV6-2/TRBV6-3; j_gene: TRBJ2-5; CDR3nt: TGTGCCAGCAGTTACTCGCGTTTAGGCAGGGACCAAGAGACCCAGTACTTC; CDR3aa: CASSYSRLGRDQETQYF
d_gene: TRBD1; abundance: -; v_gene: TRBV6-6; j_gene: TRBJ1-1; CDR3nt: TGTGCCAGCAGGAACGCAAGACAGGGGGAAGGTGAAGCTTTCTTT; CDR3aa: CASRNARQGEGEAFF
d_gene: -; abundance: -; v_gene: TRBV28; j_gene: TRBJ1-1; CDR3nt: TGTGCCAGCAGCTCCCATATGAACACTGAAGCTTTCTTT; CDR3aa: CASSSHMNTEAFF
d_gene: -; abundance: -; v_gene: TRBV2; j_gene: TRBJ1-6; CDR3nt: TGTGCCAGCGGGCGAGGGCCGGAATCACCCCTCCACTTT; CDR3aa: CASGRGPESPLHF
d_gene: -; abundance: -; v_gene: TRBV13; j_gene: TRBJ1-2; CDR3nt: TGTGCCAGCACCCTGGTCTCACGAGACTATGGCTACACCTTC; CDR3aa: CASTLVSRDYGYTF
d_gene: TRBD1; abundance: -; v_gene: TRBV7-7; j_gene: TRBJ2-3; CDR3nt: TGTGCCAGCAGCTCTGGACAGGGGCATGATACGCAGTATTTT; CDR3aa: CASSSGQGHDTQYF
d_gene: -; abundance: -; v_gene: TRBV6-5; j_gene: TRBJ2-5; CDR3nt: TGTGCCAGCAGCAAAGGTGGGGGACGGCAAGAGACCCAGTACTTC; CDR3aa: CASSKGGGRQETQYF
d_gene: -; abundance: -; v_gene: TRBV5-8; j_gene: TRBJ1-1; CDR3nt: TGTGCCAGCAGCCCCGGGGTGATGATGGGGACTGAAGCTTTCTTT; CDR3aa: CASSPGVMMGTEAFF
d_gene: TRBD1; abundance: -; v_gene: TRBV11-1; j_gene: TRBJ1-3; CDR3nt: TGTGCCAGCAGCGGGGGGACAGGATGGAACACCATATATTTT; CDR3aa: CASSGGTGWNTIYF
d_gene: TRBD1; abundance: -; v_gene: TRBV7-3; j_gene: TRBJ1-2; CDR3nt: TGTGCCAGCAGCCCGGGACAGGGGGCGCAAGTTCTTCGGGGCTACACCTTC; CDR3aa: CASSPGQGAQVLRGYTF
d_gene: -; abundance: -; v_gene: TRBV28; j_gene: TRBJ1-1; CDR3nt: TGTGCCAGCAAAGGTGAGGCGTTGAACACTGAAGCTTTCTTT; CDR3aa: CASKGEALNTEAFF
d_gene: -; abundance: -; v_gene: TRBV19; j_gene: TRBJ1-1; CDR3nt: TGTGCCAGTAGTATAGAGGACGGGATGAACACTGAAGCTTTCTTT; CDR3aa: CASSIEDGMNTEAFF
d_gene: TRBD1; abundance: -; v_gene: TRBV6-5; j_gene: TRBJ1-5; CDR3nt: TGTGCCAGCAGGGGACAGGGGAATCAGCCCCAGCATTTT; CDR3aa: CASRGQGNQPQHF
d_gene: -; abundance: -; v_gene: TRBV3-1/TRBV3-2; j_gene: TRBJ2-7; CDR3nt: TGTGCCAGCAGCCAAGATAGCGGAAACAGCATCTACGAGCAGTACTTC; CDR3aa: CASSQDSGNSIYEQYF
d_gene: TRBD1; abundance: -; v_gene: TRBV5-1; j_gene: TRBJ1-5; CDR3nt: TGCGCCAGCAGCTTGGCCGGGGACAGGGACCAGCCCCAGCATTTT; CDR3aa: CASSLAGDRDQPQHF
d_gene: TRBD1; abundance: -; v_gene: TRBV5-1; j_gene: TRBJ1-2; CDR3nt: TGCGCCAGCAGGACAGGGCTCGGCTATGGCTACACCTTC; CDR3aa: CASRTGLGYGYTF
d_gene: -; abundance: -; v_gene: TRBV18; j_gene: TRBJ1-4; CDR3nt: TGTGCCAGCTCACCACGGGGCATGAATGAAAAACTGTTTTTT; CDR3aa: CASSPRGMNEKLFF
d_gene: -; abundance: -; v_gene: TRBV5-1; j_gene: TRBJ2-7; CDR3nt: TGCGCCAGCAGCCGGGGGACATCCCACTTAATCGAGCAGTACTTC; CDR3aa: CASSRGTSHLIEQYF
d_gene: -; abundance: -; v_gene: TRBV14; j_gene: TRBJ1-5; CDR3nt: TGTGCCAGCAGCCAGGGGCTGAATCAGCCCCAGCATTTT; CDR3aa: CASSQGLNQPQHF
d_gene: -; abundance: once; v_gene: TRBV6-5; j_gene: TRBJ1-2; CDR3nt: TGTGCCAGCAGTTACTCCGGGGGGCGCGGCTACACCTTC; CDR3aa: CASSYSGGRGYTF
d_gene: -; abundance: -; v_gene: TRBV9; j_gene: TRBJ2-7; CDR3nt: TGTGCCAGCAGCGCTGGGTCCGAGCAGTACTTC; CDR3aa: CASSAGSEQYF
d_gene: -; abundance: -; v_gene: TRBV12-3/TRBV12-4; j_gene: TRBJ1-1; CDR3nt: TGTGCCAGCAGTGGACCGGGGAACACTGAAGCTTTCTTT; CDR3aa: CASSGPGNTEAFF
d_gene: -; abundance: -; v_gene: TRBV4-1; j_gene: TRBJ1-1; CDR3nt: TGCGCCAGCAGCCACCCTGGACAGTCTTTTGAAGCTTTCTTT; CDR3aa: CASSHPGQSFEAFF
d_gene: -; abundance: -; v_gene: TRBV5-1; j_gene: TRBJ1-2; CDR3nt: TGCGCCAGCAGCTGGTCTAACTATGGCTACACCTTC; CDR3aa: CASSWSNYGYTF
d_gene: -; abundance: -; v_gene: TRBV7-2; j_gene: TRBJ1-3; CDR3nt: TGTGCCAGCAGCCGTGACCCCGGCGAGGCTGGAAACACCATATATTTT; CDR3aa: CASSRDPGEAGNTIYF
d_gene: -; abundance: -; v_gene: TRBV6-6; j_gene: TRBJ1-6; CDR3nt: TGTGCCAGCAGAAGGAGAAGAGAGGATTCACCCCTCCACTTT; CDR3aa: CASRRRREDSPLHF
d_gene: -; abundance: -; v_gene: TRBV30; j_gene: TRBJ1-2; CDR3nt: TGTGCCTGGAGTGGGGGGGCGGGCTACACCTTC; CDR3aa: CAWSGGAGYTF
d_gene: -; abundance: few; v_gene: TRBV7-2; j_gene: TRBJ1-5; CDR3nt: TGTGCCAGCAGCTTTCAGGGGAGACAGCCCCAGCATTTT; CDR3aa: CASSFQGRQPQHF
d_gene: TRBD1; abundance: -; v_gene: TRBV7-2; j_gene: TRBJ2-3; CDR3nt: TGTGCCAGCAGCCAGACAGGGGGCGCAGATACGCAGTATTTT; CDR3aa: CASSQTGGADTQYF
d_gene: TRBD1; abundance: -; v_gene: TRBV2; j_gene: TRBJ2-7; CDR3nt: TGTGCCAGCAGTGTCCAGGACAGGGTTATGCAGTACTTC; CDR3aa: CASSVQDRVMQYF
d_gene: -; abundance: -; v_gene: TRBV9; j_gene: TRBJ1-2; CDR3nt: TGTGCCAGCAGCCCCGGTTTGGGGGTGGACAACACCTTC; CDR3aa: CASSPGLGVDNTF
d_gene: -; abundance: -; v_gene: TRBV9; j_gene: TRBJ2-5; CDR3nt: TGTGCCAGCAGCGTCAGGGGAGGCCAAGAGACCCAGTACTTC; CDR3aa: CASSVRGGQETQYF
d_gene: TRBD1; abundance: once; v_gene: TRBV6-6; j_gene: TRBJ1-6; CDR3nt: TGTGCCAGCAAGGGTGTTCCGGGACAGGTCGATCCCCTCCACTTT; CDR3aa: CASKGVPGQVDPLHF
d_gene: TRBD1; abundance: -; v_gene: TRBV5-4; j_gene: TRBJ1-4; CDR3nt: TGTGCCAGCAGCTTGCAGGGGGCGAATGAAAAACTGTTTTTT; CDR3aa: CASSLQGANEKLFF
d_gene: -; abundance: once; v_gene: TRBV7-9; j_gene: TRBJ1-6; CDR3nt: TGTGCCAGCAGCTCCGGGGGGGGTTATAATTCACCCCTCCACTTT; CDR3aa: CASSSGGGYNSPLHF
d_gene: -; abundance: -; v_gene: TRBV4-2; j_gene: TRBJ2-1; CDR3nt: TGTGCCAGCAGCCAAGGGGCGATTTGGGACAATGAGCAGTTCTTC; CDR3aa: CASSQGAIWDNEQFF
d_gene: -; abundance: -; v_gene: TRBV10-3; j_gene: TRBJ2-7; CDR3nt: TGTGCCATCAGTGAGGGCCAGGGACACAACGAGCAGTACTTC; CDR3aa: CAISEGQGHNEQYF
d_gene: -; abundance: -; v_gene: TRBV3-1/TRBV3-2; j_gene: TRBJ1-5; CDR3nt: TGTGCCAGCAGCCAAGGTTGGCAGATAAATCAGCCCCAGCATTTT; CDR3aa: CASSQGWQINQPQHF
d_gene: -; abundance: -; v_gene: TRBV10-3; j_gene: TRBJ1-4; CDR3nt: TGTGCCATCAGGGACACTTTTAATGAAAAACTGTTTTTT; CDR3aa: CAIRDTFNEKLFF
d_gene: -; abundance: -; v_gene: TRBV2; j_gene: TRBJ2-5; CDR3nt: TGTGCCAGCAGGGGTGGGACCCAAGAGACCCAGTACTTC; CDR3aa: CASRGGTQETQYF
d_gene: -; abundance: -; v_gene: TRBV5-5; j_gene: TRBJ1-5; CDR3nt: TGTGCCAGCAGCTTGAGCCAGAGCAATCAGCCCCAGCATTTT; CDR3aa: CASSLSQSNQPQHF
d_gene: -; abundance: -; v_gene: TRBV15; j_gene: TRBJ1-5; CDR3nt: TGTGCCACCAGCAGCCGACTAGATGGCAATCAGCCCCAGCATTTT; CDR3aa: CATSSRLDGNQPQHF
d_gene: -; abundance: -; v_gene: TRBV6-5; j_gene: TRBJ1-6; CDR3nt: TGTGCCAGCACCGACGGGGCCAATTCACCCCTCCACTTT; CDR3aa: CASTDGANSPLHF
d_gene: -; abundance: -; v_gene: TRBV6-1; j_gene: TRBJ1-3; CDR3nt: TGTGCCAGCAGTGAAAGGACTACAGGGAGCTCTGGAAACACCATATATTTT; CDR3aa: CASSERTTGSSGNTIYF
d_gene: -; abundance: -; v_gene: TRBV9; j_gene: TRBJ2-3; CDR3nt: TGTGCCAGCAGCTTGGATACGCAGTATTTT; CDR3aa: CASSLDTQYF
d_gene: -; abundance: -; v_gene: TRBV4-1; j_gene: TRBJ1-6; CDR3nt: TGCGCCAGCAGCCAACCACCCCAGGGGCATCGTGATTCACCCCTCCACTTT; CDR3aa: CASSQPPQGHRDSPLHF
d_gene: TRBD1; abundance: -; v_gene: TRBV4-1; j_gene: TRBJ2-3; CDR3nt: TGCGCCAGCAGCCAATGGTGGCAGGGGGCCGGAGATACGCAGTATTTT; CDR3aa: CASSQWWQGAGDTQYF
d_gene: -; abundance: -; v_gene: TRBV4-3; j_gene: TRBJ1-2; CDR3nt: TGCGCCAGCAGCCAAGCCATCAGGAGTAACTATGGCTACACCTTC; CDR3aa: CASSQAIRSNYGYTF
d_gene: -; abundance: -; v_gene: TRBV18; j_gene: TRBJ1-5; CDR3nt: TGTGCCAGCTCAACCGAACAAGGTCAGCCCCAGCATTTT; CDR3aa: CASSTEQGQPQHF
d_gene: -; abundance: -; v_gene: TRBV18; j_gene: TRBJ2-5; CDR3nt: TGTGCCAGCTCATCTCCTCACTTAGAGACCCAGTACTTC; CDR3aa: CASSSPHLETQYF
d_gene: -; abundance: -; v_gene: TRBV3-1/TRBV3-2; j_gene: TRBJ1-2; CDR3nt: TGTGCCAGCAGCCAGGGACTCGCTAACTATGGCTACACCTTC; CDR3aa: CASSQGLANYGYTF
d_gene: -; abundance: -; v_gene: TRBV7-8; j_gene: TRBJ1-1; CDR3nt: TGTGCCAGCAGCTTAGAGGGGGGGCCTTTGAACACTGAAGCTTTCTTT; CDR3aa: CASSLEGGPLNTEAFF
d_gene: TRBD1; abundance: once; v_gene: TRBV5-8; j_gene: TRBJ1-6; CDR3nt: TGTGCCAGCAGCCAGGGACAGCCTAATTCACCCCTCCACTTT; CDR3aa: CASSQGQPNSPLHF